This T cell receptor (beta chain) emerged from a study of OX40 agonist ivuxolimab in advanced cancers. The wider study: Across the patients, intravenous ivuxolimab was delivered every 2 weeks at 0.01 to 10 mg/kg. Patients in dose escalation had liver, melanoma, kidney or head and neck cancers. Study-wide results and caveats: In the 0.1-3.0 mg/kg groups, partial responders showed among the lowest expansion. In CD8+ T cells, expanded clones were on average more numerous than in CD4+.

TCRdb's copy holds only in-frame clones and misses some; the assay was immunoSEQ multiplex PCR. The repertoire holds approximately 22,000 clones, with about 85% as singletons. This CDR3 contains 13 residues. The V gene's germline CDR1 is LNHNV and CDR2 YYDKDF (reference sequence). Concerning this clone itself: No antigen is known for it. A read error may produce the germline difference seen at one junction end.

The sequence was collected from an adult with an advanced solid tumor such as melanoma, head and neck, liver or kidney cancer. The chain recombines TRBV15 with TRBJ2-7; a weak D match, TRBD1 (5 bases). Sequenced material: CD4+ or CD8+ T cells sorted from blood, taken in a trial of the OX40 agonist ivuxolimab. The CDR3: CATSRDSPYEQYF. CDR3 bases: TGTGCCACCAGTAGAGACAGTCCCTACGAGCAGTACTTC.